These 2 T cell receptor beta chains share one sample of origin, sequenced in a study of cytomegalovirus exposure and HLA in healthy donors. With 60 Vbeta and 13 Jbeta primers, the PCR was carried out. Clones were sequenced by immunoSEQ multiplex PCR, and TCRdb holds only the in-frame ones, with some missing. The sample has about 120,000 clones. What was sequenced was PBMCs. These receptors were collected from a man younger than 40 in good health and CMV-seronegative.

The rearrangement joins TRBV9 to TRBJ1-3, with D possibly being TRBD1 (6 bases). This CDR3 contains 17 residues. Germline CDR1 is SGDLS and CDR2 is YYNGEE. V gave up 3 bases and J gave up 1 base, with 17 bases separating them. The CDR3 DNA is TGTGCCAGCAGCGGGATAAGTGGACAGAAGTCTGGAAACACCATATATTTT. It translates to CASSGISGQKSGNTIYF.

As for this clone: Additional DNA sequences in this sample encode the identical CDR3. The rearrangement links TRBV18 to TRBJ2-7; 9 bases fit TRBD1. Germline CDR1 reads KGHSH; CDR2 reads LQKENI. This CDR3 has 15 residues. After removal of 0 bases from V and 1 base from J, the junction contained 1 base not matched to a gene. CDR3 nucleotides: TGTGCCAGCTCACCACCCGGGACAGGGTCCTACGAGCAGTACTTC. Translating gives CASSPPGTGSYEQYF.